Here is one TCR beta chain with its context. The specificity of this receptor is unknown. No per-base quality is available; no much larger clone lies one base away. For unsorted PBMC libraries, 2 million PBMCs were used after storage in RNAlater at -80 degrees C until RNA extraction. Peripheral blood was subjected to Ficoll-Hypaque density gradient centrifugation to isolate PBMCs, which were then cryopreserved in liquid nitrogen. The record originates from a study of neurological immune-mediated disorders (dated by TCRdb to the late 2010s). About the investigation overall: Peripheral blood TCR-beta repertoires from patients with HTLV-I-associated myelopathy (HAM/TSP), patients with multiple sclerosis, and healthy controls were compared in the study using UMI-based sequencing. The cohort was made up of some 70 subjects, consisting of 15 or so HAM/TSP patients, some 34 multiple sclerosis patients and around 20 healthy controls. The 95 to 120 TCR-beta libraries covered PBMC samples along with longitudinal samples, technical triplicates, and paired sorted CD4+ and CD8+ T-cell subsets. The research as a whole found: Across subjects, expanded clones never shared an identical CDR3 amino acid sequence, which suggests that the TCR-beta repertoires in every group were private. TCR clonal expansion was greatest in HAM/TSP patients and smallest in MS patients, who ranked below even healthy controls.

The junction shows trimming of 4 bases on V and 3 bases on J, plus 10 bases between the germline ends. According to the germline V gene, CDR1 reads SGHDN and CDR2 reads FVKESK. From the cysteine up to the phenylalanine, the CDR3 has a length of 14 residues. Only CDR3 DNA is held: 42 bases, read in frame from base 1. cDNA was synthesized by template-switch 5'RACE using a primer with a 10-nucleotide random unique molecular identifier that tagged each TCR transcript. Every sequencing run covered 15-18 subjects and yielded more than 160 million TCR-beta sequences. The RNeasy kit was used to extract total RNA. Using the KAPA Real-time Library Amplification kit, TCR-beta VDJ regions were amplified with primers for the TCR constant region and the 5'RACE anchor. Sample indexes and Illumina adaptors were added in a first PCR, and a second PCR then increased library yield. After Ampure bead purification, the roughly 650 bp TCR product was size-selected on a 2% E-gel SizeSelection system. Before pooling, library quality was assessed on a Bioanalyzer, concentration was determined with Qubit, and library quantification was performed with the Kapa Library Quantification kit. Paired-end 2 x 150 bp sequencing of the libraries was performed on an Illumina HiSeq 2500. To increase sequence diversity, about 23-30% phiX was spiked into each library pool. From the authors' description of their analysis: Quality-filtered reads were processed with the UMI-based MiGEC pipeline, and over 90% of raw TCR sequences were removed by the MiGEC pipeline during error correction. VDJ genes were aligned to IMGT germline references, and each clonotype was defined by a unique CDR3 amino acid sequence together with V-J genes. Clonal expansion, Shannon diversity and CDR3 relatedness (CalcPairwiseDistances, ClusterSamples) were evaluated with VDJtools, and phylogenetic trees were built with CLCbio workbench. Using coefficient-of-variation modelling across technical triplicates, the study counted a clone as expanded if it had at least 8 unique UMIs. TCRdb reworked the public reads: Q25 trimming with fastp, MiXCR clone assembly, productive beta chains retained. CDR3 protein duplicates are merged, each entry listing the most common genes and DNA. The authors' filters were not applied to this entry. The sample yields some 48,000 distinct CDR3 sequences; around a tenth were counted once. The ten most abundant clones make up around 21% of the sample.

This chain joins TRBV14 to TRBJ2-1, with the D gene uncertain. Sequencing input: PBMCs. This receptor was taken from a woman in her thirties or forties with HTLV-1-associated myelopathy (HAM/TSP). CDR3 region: CASSLRSFYNEQFF. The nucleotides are TGTGCCAGCAGCCTTCGGAGCTTCTACAATGAGCAGTTCTTC.